These 11 T cell receptor beta chains were sequenced from one sample in a study of cytomegalovirus exposure and HLA in healthy donors. Primers for the PCR totalled 60 Vbeta and 13 Jbeta. Profiling relied on immunoSEQ multiplex PCR, and the TCRdb table lists in-frame clones only, not all of them. The sample consists of 85,000 to 130,000 clones, 75% to 80% of them appearing once. The sequencing sample was made of PBMCs. All receptors derive from a man between 60 and 75 years old in good health and CMV-seropositive.

This chain uses TRBV4-3 with TRBJ2-2; no definite D call. Trimming took 1 base from V and 3 from J, leaving 9 bases between them. Germline values: CDR1 LGHNA, CDR2 YSLEER. The CDR3 totals 15 residues. The CDR3 DNA follows: TGCGCCAGCAGCCAAGTAGCCAGATACACCGGGGAGCTGTTTTTT. It encodes CASSQVARYTGELFF.

The genes are TRBV7-6 and TRBJ2-1; 8 nucleotides line up with TRBD1. The trim removed 5 bases at V and 2 bases at J, leaving 5 bases unmatched. Germline V CDR1 and CDR2: SGHVS, FNYEAQ. The CDR3 runs 15 residues. The CDR3, as DNA: TGTGCCAGCAGCGTGGGACAGGCTACCTACAATGAGCAGTTCTTC. It encodes CASSVGQATYNEQFF.

V gene TRBV4-3 combines with J gene TRBJ1-1; 10 nucleotides match TRBD1. Trimming cost V 3 bases and J 4 bases; bases outside gene matches: 5. Per germline, CDR1 LGHNA and CDR2 YSLEER. The CDR3 has 15 residues. CDR3 in DNA: TGCGCCAGCAGCCAGACAGGGGGCGCTGGCACTGAAGCTTTCTTT. Amino acids: CASSQTGGAGTEAFF.

For this clone: Other DNA variants within this sample encode the same CDR3. The chain uses TRBV5-4 and TRBJ2-7; 7 nucleotides agree with TRBD1. Germline-derived CDR1 and CDR2 are SGHNT and YYREEE (reference sequence). CDR3 length: 15 residues. J was trimmed by 0 bases and V by 4 bases; bases with no gene match: 7. The CDR3 region is CASSPRQGSSYEQYF. In nucleotides, the CDR3 is TGTGCCAGCAGCCCACGACAGGGAAGCTCCTACGAGCAGTACTTC.

V gene TRBV21-1 combines with J gene TRBJ2-5; the D call TRBD1 from the table was never checked on the DNA. TRBV21-1 is a pseudogene locus. The CDR3 runs to 15 residues. The CDR3 DNA is TGTGCCAGCAGCAAAAAGGGGCCAACACAAGAGACCCAGTACTTC. Amino acid sequence: CASSKKGPTQETQYF.

This sequence joins TRBV5-3 and TRBJ2-2; 7 bases map to TRBD1. TRBV5-3 is an open reading frame whose function is uncertain. J lost 3 bases, V lost 1 base, and 3 bases had no gene match. The CDR3 consists of 15 residues. CDR3 in amino acids: CARSLPQGDTGELFF. In DNA form, the CDR3 reads TGTGCCAGAAGCTTGCCCCAGGGGGACACCGGGGAGCTGTTTTTT.

The gene calls are TRBV14 and TRBJ2-5, with D possibly TRBD1 on 6 matching bases. Trimming stripped 1 base from V and 9 bases from J, with 12 bases between. This CDR3 is built from 13 residues. Germline V gene data show CDR1 as SGHDN and CDR2 as FVKESK. The CDR3, as DNA: TGTGCCAGCAGCCAAGTACAGGGTTGGGCCCAGTACTTC. Protein product: CASSQVQGWAQYF. Full variable domain (remainder filled in from reference TRBV14 and TRBJ2-5): EAGVTQFPSHSVIEKGQTVTLRCDPISGHDNLYWYRRVMGKEIKFLLHFVKESKQDESGMPNNRFLAERTGGTYSTLKVQPAELEDSGVYFCASSQVQGWAQYFGPGTRLLVL.

In this sample, this clone turned up a few times. This rearrangement joins TRBV19 to TRBJ1-1; 9 bases are a match to TRBD1. CDR1 is LNHDA, CDR2 SQIVND, per germline (reference sequence). CDR3 length equals 14 residues. The trim removed 5 bases at V and 0 bases at J, leaving 1 base unmatched. The CDR3 here is CASSRTGVNTEAFF. The CDR3 DNA reads TGTGCCAGTAGTCGGACAGGGGTGAACACTGAAGCTTTCTTT.

The rearrangement links TRBV15 to TRBJ2-2; TRBD2 is a possible D gene (6 bases). The V end lost 0 bases, the J end lost 5 bases, and 13 bases lay between the germline ends. CDR1 and CDR2 (germline): LNHNV, YYDKDF (reference sequence). The CDR3 spans 16 residues. In DNA, the CDR3 is TGTGCCACCAGCAGAGATCCTGGGGGGAGAACCGGGGAGCTGTTTTTT. Its translation is CATSRDPGGRTGELFF.

This clone was seen many times. The same CDR3 can be traced to other DNA sequences in this sample. V usage is TRBV6-6 and J usage is TRBJ1-1, with 8 nucleotides matching TRBD1. The CDR3 covers 13 residues. J lost 1 base, V lost 6 bases, and 1 base had no gene match. Germline V gene lookup returns CDR1 MNHNY and CDR2 SVGAGI (reference sequence). The CDR3 sequence: CASSDRGNTEAFF. The CDR3 DNA reads as TGTGCCAGCAGCGACAGGGGGAACACTGAAGCTTTCTTT.

This chain links TRBV6-1 with TRBJ2-3; 11 positions agree with TRBD2. The CDR3 is 15 residues long. Germline assignment: CDR1 MNHNS and CDR2 SASEGT. The V segment lost 4 bases and the J segment 4 bases; nucleotides outside the gene matches: 4. This CDR3 is CASSGGTSGPDTQYF. The CDR3 DNA follows: TGTGCCAGCAGTGGTGGGACTAGCGGACCAGATACGCAGTATTTT.